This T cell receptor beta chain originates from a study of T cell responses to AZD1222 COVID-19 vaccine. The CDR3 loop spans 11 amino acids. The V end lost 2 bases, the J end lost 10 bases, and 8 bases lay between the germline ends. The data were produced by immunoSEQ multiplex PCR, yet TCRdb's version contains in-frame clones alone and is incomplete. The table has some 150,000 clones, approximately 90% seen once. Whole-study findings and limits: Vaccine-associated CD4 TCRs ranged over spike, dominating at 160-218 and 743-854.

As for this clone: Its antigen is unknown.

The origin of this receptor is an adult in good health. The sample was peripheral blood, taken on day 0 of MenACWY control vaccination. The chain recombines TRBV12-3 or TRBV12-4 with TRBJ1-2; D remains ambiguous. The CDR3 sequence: CASSLRGPYTF. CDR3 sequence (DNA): TGTGCCAGCAGTTTAAGAGGCCCCTACACCTTC.